This T cell receptor (beta chain) was captured in a study of cytomegalovirus exposure and HLA in healthy donors. Across the study: In a previous analysis, approximately 110 million unique TCR beta sequences were found from some 180 million T cells. Study results and limitations: Previous analysis showed most TCR beta V segments were productive about 90% or about 30% of the time. In vitro work confirmed that a few CMV-associated chains recognize CMV antigens.

Notes on this clone: The antigen remains unidentified.

PCR was performed using 60 Vbeta and 13 Jbeta primers. Here immunoSEQ multiplex PCR was the method, and the copy in TCRdb shows in-frame clones only, minus some. This sample's clone table lists 110,000 to 150,000 clones. Germline V gene lookup returns CDR1 SGHRS and CDR2 YFSETQ. After removal of 4 bases from V and 0 bases from J, the junction contained 9 bases not matched to a gene. The CDR3 extends over 16 amino acids. Sequencing was performed on PBMCs. The chain recombines TRBV5-1 with TRBJ2-7; 8 bases map to TRBD2. This sequence originates from a male donor in good health and CMV-seronegative. As DNA, the CDR3 is TGCGCCAGCAGCCTCGGGGGGGCGCCCAGCTCCTACGAGCAGTACTTC. It is translated as CASSLGGAPSSYEQYF. The variable domain in full, with the rest retrieved from reference TRBV5-1 and TRBJ2-7, is KAGVTQTPRYLIKTRGQQVTLSCSPISGHRSVSWYQQTPGQGLQFLFEYFSETQRNKGNFPGRFSGRQFSNSRSEMNVSTLELGDSALYLCASSLGGAPSSYEQYFGPGTRLTVT.